A single sample gave rise to the 7 T cell receptor beta chains below, sequenced in a study of a mutant IDH1 vaccine in newly diagnosed glioma. Noted time point: week 35, safety follow-up. Doses consisted of 300 ug of mutant IDH1 20-mer peptide each, paired with topical imiquimod. Only in-frame clones appear in the TCRdb table, and some are missing; sequencing was by immunoSEQ multiplex PCR. The table shows tens of thousands of clones, with around 87% occurring only once. What these receptors recognize is not known. The input for sequencing was PBMCs, taken from a glioma patient whose treatment included an IDH1 peptide vaccine. These receptor sequences come from a man aged 40-49 years with glioma.

CDR3 nucleotides: TGCAGCGTTGAAGGAGGGGGGGCTGCGGAAAAACTGTTTTTT. Translating it yields CSVEGGGAAEKLFF. This chain joins TRBV29-1 and TRBJ1-4; D is possibly TRBD1 (6 bases). Trimming removed 1 base from V and 8 bases from J, with 14 bases in between. The CDR3 contains 14 residues. Germline V gene sequence: CDR1 SQVTM, CDR2 ANQGSEA.

The rearrangement uses TRBV7-2 and TRBJ1-1; 7 bases map to TRBD1. Germline V gene data show CDR1 as SGHTA and CDR2 as FQGNSA. CDR3 length equals 15 residues. V lost 5 bases and J lost 4; bases outside the gene matches: 10. The chain's CDR3 is CASSPQGGGSTEAFF. The DNA of the CDR3 is TGTGCCAGCAGCCCCCAGGGGGGAGGGAGCACTGAAGCTTTCTTT.

The J gene is TRBJ1-2, the V gene TRBV28; the D is unclear. V shed 8 bases and J shed 1 base, with 14 bases lying between them. The CDR3 consists of 14 residues. CDR1 is MDHEN and CDR2 is SYDVKM in the germline V gene. The CDR3 DNA reads as TGTGCCAGCCACACAGCCCAGGTTAACTATGGCTACACCTTC. Protein product: CASHTAQVNYGYTF.

The genes are TRBV4-3 and TRBJ2-7; 14 positions match TRBD2. The germline CDR1 and CDR2 sequences are LGHNA and YSLEER. The CDR3 totals 18 residues. The trim removed 0 bases at V and 3 bases at J, leaving 7 bases unmatched. CDR3 sequence: CASSQEIGTSGRVYEQYF. CDR3 bases: TGCGCCAGCAGCCAAGAAATTGGGACTAGCGGGAGAGTCTACGAGCAGTACTTC.

The rearrangement links TRBV29-1 to TRBJ1-1; no firm D call. The germline V gene has CDR1 SQVTM and CDR2 ANQGSEA. Trimming removed 7 bases at V and 3 bases at J, with 6 bases between. The CDR3 is 10 residues long. The CDR3 spells CSARDTEAFF. The CDR3 DNA reads TGCAGCGCTCGGGACACTGAAGCTTTCTTT.

Comment on this clone: The final CDR3 position lacks the conserved phenylalanine or tryptophan, pointing to a likely read error. This sequence joins TRBV5-6 and TRBJ2-7; 9 positions agree with TRBD1. In germline, CDR1 is SGHDT, CDR2 YYEEEE. CDR3 length: 17 residues. The J segment lost 5 bases and the V segment lost 4 bases, leaving 16 bases of the junction unmatched. The CDR3 DNA reads TGTGCCAGCAGCCGTAGACGGTCCGGGACAGGGTACCACGAGCAGTACGCC. This sequence encodes CASSRRRSGTGYHEQYA.

The chain is built from TRBV10-3 and TRBJ2-5; D could derive from TRBD1 or TRBD2 (7 bases each). In germline, CDR1 is ENHRY, CDR2 SYGVKD. Trimming took 6 bases from V and 4 from J, leaving 15 bases between them. The CDR3 loop spans 14 amino acids. In nucleotides, the CDR3 is TGTGCCATCAGGGGGGGGACAGCAGCAGAGACCCAGTACTTC. Protein sequence: CAIRGGTAAETQYF.